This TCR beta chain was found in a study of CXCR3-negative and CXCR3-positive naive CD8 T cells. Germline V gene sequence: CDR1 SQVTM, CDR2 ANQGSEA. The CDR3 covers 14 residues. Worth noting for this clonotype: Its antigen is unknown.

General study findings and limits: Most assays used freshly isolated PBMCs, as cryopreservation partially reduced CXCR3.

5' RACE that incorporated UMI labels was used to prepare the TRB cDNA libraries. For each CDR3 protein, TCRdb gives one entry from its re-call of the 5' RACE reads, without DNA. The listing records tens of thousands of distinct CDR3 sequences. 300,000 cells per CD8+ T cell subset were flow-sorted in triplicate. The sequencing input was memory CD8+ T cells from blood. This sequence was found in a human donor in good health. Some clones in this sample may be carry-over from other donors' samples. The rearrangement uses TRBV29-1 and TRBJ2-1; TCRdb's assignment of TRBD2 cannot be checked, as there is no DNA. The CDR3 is CSVVGTSTNNEQFF.